This T cell receptor (beta chain) emerged from a study of T cells in Graves' hyperthyroidism and ophthalmopathy. The wider study: It was at initial diagnosis, before any treatment, that peripheral blood was collected. Study-level results: A 13 V-J model separated ophthalmopathy from stable hyperthyroidism. Before onset, ophthalmopathy was predicted by the model a median about six months earlier. Most clonotypes expanded in thyroid above 0.001 were likewise present in blood.

Template material for amplifying TCR beta CDR3 regions consisted of RNA transcripts. A first-round RT-PCR of the TCR CDR3 used the HTBI primer set. TCRdb itself ran the multiplex PCR reads through MiXCR, one entry per CDR3 protein. The table shows 620,000 or so distinct CDR3 sequences, with about 14% occurring only once. Germline CDR1 SGHRS, CDR2 YFSETQ. The CDR3 length is 16 residues. Between the trimmed V and J ends, which lost 5 bases and 0 bases, there was a span of 17 bases. This clonotype was picked up a small number of times. Its cognate antigen is unknown. Sequencing used blood. The sequence was obtained from a woman aged 45-60 years with Graves' ophthalmopathy. V gene TRBV5-1 combines with J gene TRBJ2-5; D gene ambiguous. CDR3 sequence: CASSLGFGTNQETQYF. The DNA for the CDR3 is TGCGCCAGCAGTCTTGGGTTTGGCACAAACCAAGAGACCCAGTACTTC.